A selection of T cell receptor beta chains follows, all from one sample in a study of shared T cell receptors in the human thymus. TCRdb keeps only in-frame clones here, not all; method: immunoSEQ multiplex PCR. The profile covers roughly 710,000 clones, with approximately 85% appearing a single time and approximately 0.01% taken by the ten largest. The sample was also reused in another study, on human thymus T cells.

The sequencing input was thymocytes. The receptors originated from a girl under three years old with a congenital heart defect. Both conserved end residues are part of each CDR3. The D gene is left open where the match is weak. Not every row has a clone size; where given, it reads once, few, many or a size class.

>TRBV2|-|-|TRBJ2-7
TGTGCCAGCAGTGGGGACAACTCCTACGAGCAGTACTTC
CASSGDNSYEQYF
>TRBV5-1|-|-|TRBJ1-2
TGCGCCAGCAGCTTGTCCCACTCCCCCAACTATGGCTACACCTTC
CASSLSHSPNYGYTF
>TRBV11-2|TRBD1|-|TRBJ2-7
TGTGCCAGCAGCTTAGAGTACCTACACCGGGACAGGCAATGCTCCTACGAGCAGTACTTC
CASSLEYLHRDRQCSYEQYF
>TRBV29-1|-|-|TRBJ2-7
TGCAGCGTTGTAATCAGGGGCCGGTACGAGCAGTACTTC
CSVVIRGRYEQYF
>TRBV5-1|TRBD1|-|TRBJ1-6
TGCGCCAGCAGCTGGGGACAGGGGGATAATTCACCCCTCCACTTT
CASSWGQGDNSPLHF
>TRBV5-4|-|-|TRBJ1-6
TGTGCCAGCAGCCGGAATATCCGCCCAGAGCAGATCAGGGATTCACCCCTCCACTTT
CASSRNIRPEQIRDSPLHF
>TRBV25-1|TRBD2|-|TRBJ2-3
TGTGCCAGCAAGGGCGGGGGGAGAGGCACAGATACGCAGTATTTT
CASKGGGRGTDTQYF
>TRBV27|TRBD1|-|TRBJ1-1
TGTGCCAGCAGAACCACGGCCACAGGGGGACGTCCCACTGAAGCTTTCTTT
CASRTTATGGRPTEAFF
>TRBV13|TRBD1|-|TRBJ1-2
TGTGCCAGCAGCGGGGACAGGGGGAACTATGGCTACACCTTC
CASSGDRGNYGYTF
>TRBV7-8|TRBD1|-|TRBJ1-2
TGTGCCAGCAGCACGGGGACCGGGGGACAGGGGGTGTCCTATGGCTACACCTTC
CASSTGTGGQGVSYGYTF
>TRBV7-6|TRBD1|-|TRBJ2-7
TGTGCCAGCAGCTCTGCATCCCCGGACAGGGATTACTTGAGGGGTTACGAGCAGTACTTC
CASSSASPDRDYLRGYEQYF
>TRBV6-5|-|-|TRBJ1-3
TGTGCCAGCACCAACGGGGCTGGAAACACCATATATTTT
CASTNGAGNTIYF
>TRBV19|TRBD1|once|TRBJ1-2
TGTGCCAGTAGTGAGGGTGACAGGGCCCCCTCTAACTATGGCTACACCTTC
CASSEGDRAPSNYGYTF
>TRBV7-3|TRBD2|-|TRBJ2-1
TGTGCCAGCAGCGCTAGCGGCGATGAGCAGTTCTTC
CASSASGDEQFF
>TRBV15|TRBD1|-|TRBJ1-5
TGTGCCACCAGCAGAGAGACGGTTAGGGGACAGCTTAGCAATCAGCCCCAGCATTTT
CATSRETVRGQLSNQPQHF
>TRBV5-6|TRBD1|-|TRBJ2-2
TGTGCCAGCAGCTTGCTCCGGGACAGGTCCACCGGGGAGCTGTTTTTT
CASSLLRDRSTGELFF
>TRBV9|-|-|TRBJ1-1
TGTGCCAGCAGCCCCACGGGGATTATGGCTGAAGCTTTCTTT
CASSPTGIMAEAFF
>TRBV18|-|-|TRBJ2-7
TGTGCCAGCTCACCATCCCGGACAGACGAGCAGTACTTC
CASSPSRTDEQYF
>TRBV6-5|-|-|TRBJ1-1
TGTGCCAGCAGGACACAGGGTTCTGGGCTCACTGAAGCTTTCTTT
CASRTQGSGLTEAFF
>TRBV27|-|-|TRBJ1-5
TGTGCCAGCAGTTTCATCCCCGCAGGGAAGAATCAGCCCCAGCATTTT
CASSFIPAGKNQPQHF
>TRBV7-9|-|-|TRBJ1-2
TGTGCCAGCAGCTTAGGCGCAGGGGCAGTTGGCTACACCTTC
CASSLGAGAVGYTF
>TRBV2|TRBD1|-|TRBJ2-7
TGTGCCAGCTCAAGTCAGAGGCAGGGGGCATACGAGCAGTACTTC
CASSSQRQGAYEQYF
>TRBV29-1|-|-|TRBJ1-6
TGCAGCGTCGGCCCCGGGGGGAATGATTCACCCCTCCACTTT
CSVGPGGNDSPLHF
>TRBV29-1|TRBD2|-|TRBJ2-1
TGCAGCGGTCGACTAGCGGGAGGTTACAATGAGCAGTTCTTC
CSGRLAGGYNEQFF